This T cell receptor (beta chain) was captured in a study of vaccination and CD4 T cells after COVID-19. The wider study: Post-COVID specimens were obtained a median about 95 days after diagnosis (range 35 to 161). The stimulating agents, overlapping spike peptides, came from SARS-CoV-2, HCoV-NL63, HCoV-OC43 and HCoV-229E.

This CDR3 is 17 amino acids long. The germline CDR1 and CDR2 sequences are MNHEY and SVGAGI. Trimming removed 0 bases from V and 4 bases from J, with 13 bases in between. Described treatment: roughly 10-day PBMC culture with coronavirus spike peptide pools or control peptides (ViraFEST assay). PCR positivity was dated March to December 2020, before US Alpha, Beta and Delta variants. Once cultured around 10 days, CD4+ T cells underwent isolation by negative selection. The study sequenced cultured CD4+ T cell DNA using the Oncomine TCR Beta short-read assay. TCRdb called the PCR reads again in MiXCR, with one record for every CDR3 protein. The sample lists 17,000 or so distinct CDR3 sequences; 30% to 40% were seen once. On this clonotype: Antigen: not known.

The sample was cultured CD4+ T cells from blood. The sequence was collected from a human donor with COVID-19. The chain has TRBV6-5 and TRBJ1-6, with unresolved D. The CDR3 DNA is TGTGCCAGCAGTTACTCAGAGGGAGGTGGGTATAATTCACCCCTCCACTTT. Its translation: CASSYSEGGGYNSPLHF.